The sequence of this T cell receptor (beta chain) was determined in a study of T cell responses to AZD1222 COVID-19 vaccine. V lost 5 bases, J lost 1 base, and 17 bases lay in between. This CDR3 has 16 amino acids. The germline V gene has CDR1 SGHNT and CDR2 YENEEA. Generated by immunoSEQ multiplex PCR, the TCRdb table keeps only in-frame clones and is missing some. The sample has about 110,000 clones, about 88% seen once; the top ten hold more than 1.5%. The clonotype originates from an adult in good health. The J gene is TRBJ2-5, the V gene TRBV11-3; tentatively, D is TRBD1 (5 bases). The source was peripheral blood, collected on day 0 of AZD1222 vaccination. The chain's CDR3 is CASSTRWGQTQETQYF. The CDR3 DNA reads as TGTGCCAGCAGCACCCGGTGGGGCCAGACCCAAGAGACCCAGTACTTC.